One sample yielded the 24 T cell receptor beta chains listed below, sequenced in a study of OX40 agonist ivuxolimab in advanced cancers. Sequenced by immunoSEQ multiplex PCR; TCRdb stores in-frame clones only, minus some. The sample shows fewer than 40,000 clones, around 81% of them seen only once. The sequencing here drew on CD4+ or CD8+ T cells sorted from blood, taken in a trial of the OX40 agonist ivuxolimab. All receptors come from an adult with an advanced solid tumor such as melanoma, head and neck, liver or kidney cancer.

The rearrangement joins TRBV4-3 to TRBJ1-6, with unresolved D. The CDR3 runs 14 residues. Deletions cut 0 bases from V and 8 bases from J, with 8 bases between. The germline V gene encodes CDR1 LGHNA and CDR2 YSLEER. CDR3 sequence reads: CASSQDFGDSPLHF. As DNA, the CDR3 is TGCGCCAGCAGCCAAGATTTCGGGGATTCACCCCTCCACTTT.

CDR3 region: CASSLQRSSYEQYF. The CDR3 DNA follows: TGCGCCAGCAGCCTACAGCGTTCCTCCTACGAGCAGTACTTC. This chain joins TRBV4-3 and TRBJ2-7; no clear D gene. CDR3 length equals 14 residues. Germline CDR1 and CDR2: LGHNA and YSLEER. The V end lost 4 bases, the J end lost 0 bases, and 10 bases lay between the germline ends.

The J gene is TRBJ2-5, the V gene TRBV11-2; D not certain. Trimming removed 5 bases at V and 5 bases at J, with 12 bases between. This CDR3 comprises 13 residues. From germline, CDR1 is SGHAT and CDR2 FQNNGV. In DNA, the CDR3 is TGTGCCAGCAGCCGGTCCTTGGCGGAGACCCAGTACTTC. Translation: CASSRSLAETQYF.

The gene calls are TRBV18 and TRBJ2-7; D call uncertain. Germline assignment: CDR1 KGHSH and CDR2 LQKENI. Trimming took off 3 bases at V and 5 bases at J, with 11 bases between the two ends. The CDR3 runs to 13 residues. CDR3 DNA sequence: TGTGCCAGCTCACCTAATGCGGTCAACGAGCAGTACTTC. Translation gives CASSPNAVNEQYF.

V usage is TRBV2 and J usage is TRBJ2-5; 12 positions agree with TRBD2. The end of the DNA fits TRBJ2-7 better, so the J call may be wrong. Germline V gene lookup returns CDR1 SNHLY and CDR2 FYNNEI. The CDR3 is 15 residues long. CDR3 coding DNA: TGTGCCAGCAGTGTTAGGACTAGCGGGACCTACGAGCAGTACTTC. This codes for CASSVRTSGTYEQYF.

In its sample, this clone was seen a few times. The chain couples TRBV28 to TRBJ2-7; 8 bases agree with TRBD2. The germline gives CDR1 MDHEN, CDR2 SYDVKM. The CDR3 is 13 residues long. With V trimmed by 6 bases and J by 5 bases, 6 bases remained unmatched. CDR3 sequence reads: CASSRAGADEQYF. The CDR3 DNA reads TGTGCCAGCAGCAGAGCGGGAGCGGACGAGCAGTACTTC.

CDR3 protein: CASSLETGNTIYF. The CDR3 DNA follows: TGTGCCAGCAGCTTAGAAACAGGAAACACCATATATTTT. The chain has TRBV7-2 and TRBJ1-3; D ambiguous. The CDR3 covers 13 residues. Germline values: CDR1 SGHTA, CDR2 FQGNSA. The V end was cut by 1 base, the J end by 4 bases, with 5 bases between.

The rearrangement uses TRBV5-1 and TRBJ2-7, with 7 bases aligning to TRBD1. There are 15 residues in the CDR3. Per germline, CDR1 SGHRS and CDR2 YFSETQ. The V and J ends lost 4 bases and 3 bases, in that order; junction bases with no gene match: 10. The CDR3 DNA sequence: TGCGCCAGCAGCCCGACCCTAAGGGGGCTCTACGAGCAGTACTTC. This translates into CASSPTLRGLYEQYF.

The chain joins TRBV7-9 to TRBJ1-2; TRBD1 might be the D (5 bases). Germline V lookup: CDR1 SEHNR, CDR2 FQNEAQ (reference sequence). This CDR3 has 15 amino acids. V lost 5 bases to trimming and J lost 0 bases, with 13 bases between them. CDR3 DNA sequence: TGTGCCAGCAGCCAGGGTGATCCGACTAACTATGGCTACACCTTC. Amino acid sequence: CASSQGDPTNYGYTF. The variable domain in full, with the rest retrieved from reference TRBV7-9 and TRBJ1-2, is DTGVSQNPRHKITKRGQNVTFRCDPISEHNRLYWYRQTLGQGPEFLTYFQNEAQLEKSRLLSDRFSAERPKGSFSTLEIQRTEQGDSAMYLCASSQGDPTNYGYTFGSGTRLTVV.

The V and J genes are TRBV5-4 and TRBJ2-6; D not certain. V was shortened by 1 base and J by 0 bases, with 5 bases between the two germline ends. The CDR3 is 15 residues long. Germline-derived CDR1 and CDR2 are SGHNT and YYREEE (reference sequence). The CDR3: CASSLKDSGANVLTF. CDR3 DNA sequence: TGTGCCAGCAGCTTGAAGGACTCTGGGGCCAACGTCCTGACTTTC.

J is TRBJ1-1 and V is TRBV5-5, with a tentative D call TRBD1 (6 bases). CDR3 size: 15 residues. The germline V gene encodes CDR1 SGHKS and CDR2 YYEKEE (reference sequence). Between the trimmed V and J ends, which lost 2 bases and 4 bases, there was a span of 15 bases. The chain's CDR3 is CASSFDAGVGTEAFF. The CDR3 region has the DNA TGTGCCAGCAGCTTCGATGCAGGGGTGGGCACTGAAGCTTTCTTT.

The chain couples TRBV28 to TRBJ2-1; D might be TRBD2 (5 bases). The CDR3 sequence is 14 residues long. Between the trimmed V and J ends, which lost 7 bases and 5 bases, there was a span of 15 bases. From germline, CDR1 is MDHEN and CDR2 SYDVKM. The CDR3 DNA follows: TGTGCCAGCAACCCCCCGGGGTATCACAATGAGCAGTTCTTC. As protein: CASNPPGYHNEQFF. The variable domain in full, completed from reference TRBV28 and TRBJ2-1, reads DVKVTQSSRYLVKRTGEKVFLECVQDMDHENMFWYRQDPGLGLRLIYFSYDVKMKEKGDIPEGYSVSREKKERFSLILESASTNQTSMYLCASNPPGYHNEQFFGPGTRLTVL.

The chain employs TRBV5-4 and TRBJ2-2; 8 positions match TRBD1. The germline gives CDR1 SGHNT, CDR2 YYREEE (reference sequence). Trimming cost V 1 base and J 5 bases; bases outside gene matches: 4. The CDR3 loop spans 15 amino acids. This chain's CDR3 is CASSLPTGETGELFF. The CDR3 coding sequence is TGTGCCAGCAGCTTGCCGACAGGGGAAACCGGGGAGCTGTTTTTT.

The J gene is TRBJ2-6, the V gene TRBV5-4; TRBD1 agrees at 9 bases. Germline CDR1 SGHNT, CDR2 YYREEE (reference sequence). V shed 5 bases, J shed 0 bases, and the junction held 9 bases outside the gene matches. The CDR3 has 18 amino acids. The CDR3: CASRPGTGLSSGANVLTF. As DNA, the CDR3 is TGTGCCAGCAGACCCGGGACAGGGCTGTCCTCTGGGGCCAACGTCCTGACTTTC. Complete variable domain (other parts from reference TRBV5-4 and TRBJ2-6): ETGVTQSPTHLIKTRGQQVTLRCSSQSGHNTVSWYQQALGQGPQFIFQYYREEENGRGNFPPRFSGLQFPNYSSELNVNALELDDSALYLCASRPGTGLSSGANVLTFGAGSRLTVL.

The V gene is TRBV28, the J gene TRBJ1-6, with D unclear. Germline V gene sequence: CDR1 MDHEN, CDR2 SYDVKM. V shed 7 bases and J shed 1 base, with 14 bases lying between them. CDR3 length: 16 amino acids. CDR3 loop: CASTGPVLSYNSPLHF. The CDR3 nucleotides are TGTGCCAGCACCGGACCCGTATTATCCTATAATTCACCCCTCCACTTT.

The chain joins TRBV30 to TRBJ1-1; 8 bases align to TRBD1. The CDR3 runs to 16 residues. Germline CDR1 and CDR2: GTSNPN and SVGIG (reference sequence). V trimming: 4 bases; J trimming: 4 bases; junction bases outside the gene matches: 14. The CDR3 DNA follows: TGTGCCTGGAAAACACAGGGGGATTTTTCATTCACTGAAGCTTTCTTT. This codes for CAWKTQGDFSFTEAFF.

The chain couples TRBV27 to TRBJ1-5; D is possibly TRBD1 (5 bases). Per germline, CDR1 MNHEY and CDR2 SMNVEV (reference sequence). The CDR3 is 17 amino acids. Trimming pared 3 bases from V and 1 base from J, leaving 16 bases between. The CDR3 loop is CASSFSGQGLSNQPQHF. In DNA form, the CDR3 reads TGTGCCAGCAGTTTTAGTGGGCAGGGATTAAGCAATCAGCCCCAGCATTTT.

This clone showed up just once. This chain links TRBV5-1 with TRBJ1-2; 7 bases are a match to TRBD1. The CDR3 length is 13 residues. Unmatched junction bases numbered 4, after V lost 4 bases and J lost 4 bases. CDR1 and CDR2 from the germline V gene are SGHRS and YFSETQ. The CDR3 nucleotides are TGCGCCAGCAGCCGGGACAGTATCTATGGCTACACCTTC. This codes for CASSRDSIYGYTF.

The chain is built from TRBV7-9 and TRBJ1-1; tentatively, D is TRBD1 (6 bases). Trimming left V 6 bases short and J 1 base short, with 18 bases between. This CDR3 is 16 amino acids long. Germline loops: CDR1 SEHNR, CDR2 FQNEAQ (reference sequence). The CDR3 sequence is CASRGTLTLGNTEAFF. CDR3 bases: TGTGCCAGCAGAGGGACATTAACCTTGGGGAACACTGAAGCTTTCTTT.

This chain connects TRBV7-2 to TRBJ2-3; D possibly uses TRBD1 or TRBD2 (5 bases each). V shed 7 bases and J shed 0 bases, with 14 bases lying between them. Germline-derived CDR1 and CDR2 are SGHTA and FQGNSA. The CDR3 is made up of 15 amino acids. The CDR3 nucleotides read TGTGCCAGCAACTCCTGGGGACCCAGCACAGATACGCAGTATTTT. Its translation: CASNSWGPSTDTQYF.

The V gene is TRBV30, the J gene TRBJ1-2, with 8 nucleotides matching TRBD1. The V segment lost 2 bases and the J segment 3 bases; nucleotides outside the gene matches: 11. Germline-derived CDR1 and CDR2 are GTSNPN and SVGIG (reference sequence). The CDR3 loop spans 16 amino acids. The CDR3 DNA follows: TGTGCCTGGAGTCGGACAGGGATGGGGTTTGACTATGGCTACACCTTC. Translating gives CAWSRTGMGFDYGYTF.

This rearrangement joins TRBV21-1 to TRBJ2-3; TRBD2, as called in the table, went unchecked against the DNA. TRBV21-1 is a known pseudogene. The CDR3 consists of 14 residues. This CDR3 reads CASSNGLSTDTQYF. In DNA, the CDR3 is TGTGCCAGCAGCAACGGACTAAGCACAGATACGCAGTATTTT.

Of note for this clone: Other DNA sequences in this sample translate to the same CDR3. The chain combines TRBV15 with TRBJ2-3; 8 nucleotides match TRBD2. The CDR3 has 17 amino acids. Per the germline V gene, CDR1 is LNHNV and CDR2 is YYDKDF (reference sequence). V trimming: 0 bases; J trimming: 3 bases; junction bases outside the gene matches: 8. For the CDR3, the DNA is TGTGCCACCAGCAGAGATTTGGCGAGCGGGGGAACAGATACGCAGTATTTT. This codes for CATSRDLASGGTDTQYF.

This clone is a singleton in its sample. The CDR3 here is CASSSGQGEGSPLHF. The CDR3 DNA reads as TGTGCCAGCTCATCCGGACAGGGAGAGGGTTCACCCCTCCACTTT. This rearrangement joins TRBV18 to TRBJ1-6; 8 bases align to TRBD1. V lost 5 bases and J lost 9; bases outside the gene matches: 9. Per germline, CDR1 KGHSH and CDR2 LQKENI. The CDR3 extends over 15 amino acids. Filled out from reference TRBV18 and TRBJ1-6, the complete variable domain reads NAGVMQNPRHLVRRRGQEARLRCSPMKGHSHVYWYRQLPEEGLKFMVYLQKENIIDESGMPKERFSAEFPKEGPSILRIQQVVRGDSAAYFCASSSGQGEGSPLHFGNGTRLTVT.